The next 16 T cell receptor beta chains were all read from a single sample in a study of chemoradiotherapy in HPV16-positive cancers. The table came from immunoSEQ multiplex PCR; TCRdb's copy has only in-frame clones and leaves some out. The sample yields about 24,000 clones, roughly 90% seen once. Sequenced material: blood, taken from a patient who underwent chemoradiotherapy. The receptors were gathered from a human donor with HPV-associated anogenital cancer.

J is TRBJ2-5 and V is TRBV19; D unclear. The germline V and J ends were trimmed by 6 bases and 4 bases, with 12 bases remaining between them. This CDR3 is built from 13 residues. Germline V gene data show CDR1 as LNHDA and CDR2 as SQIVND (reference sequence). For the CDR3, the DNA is TGTGCCAGTAGGGGCTTTGATCGAGAGACCCAGTACTTC. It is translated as CASRGFDRETQYF.

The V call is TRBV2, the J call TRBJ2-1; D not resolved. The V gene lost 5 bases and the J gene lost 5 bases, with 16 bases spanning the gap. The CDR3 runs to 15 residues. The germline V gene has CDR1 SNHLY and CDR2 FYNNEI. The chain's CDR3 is CASSRRPEPNNEQFF. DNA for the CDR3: TGTGCCAGCAGTCGCCGCCCCGAACCAAACAATGAGCAGTTCTTC.

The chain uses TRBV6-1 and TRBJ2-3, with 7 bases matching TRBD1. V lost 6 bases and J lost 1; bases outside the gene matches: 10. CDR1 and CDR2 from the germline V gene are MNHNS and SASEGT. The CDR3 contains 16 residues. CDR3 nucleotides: TGTGCCAGCAGGGAAAGACGGCAGGGGGGCACAGATACGCAGTATTTT. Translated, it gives CASRERRQGGTDTQYF.

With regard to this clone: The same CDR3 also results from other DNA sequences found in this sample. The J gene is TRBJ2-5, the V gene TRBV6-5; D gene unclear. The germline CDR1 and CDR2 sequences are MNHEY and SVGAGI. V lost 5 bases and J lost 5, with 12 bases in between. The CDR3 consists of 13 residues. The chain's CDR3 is CASSRSGRETQYF. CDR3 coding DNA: TGTGCCAGCAGTCGGTCGGGTAGGGAGACCCAGTACTTC.

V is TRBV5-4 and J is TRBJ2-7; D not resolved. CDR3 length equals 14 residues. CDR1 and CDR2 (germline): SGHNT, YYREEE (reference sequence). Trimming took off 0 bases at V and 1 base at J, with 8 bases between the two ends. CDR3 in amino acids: CASSLGPSSYEQYF. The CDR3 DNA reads TGTGCCAGCAGCTTGGGTCCGAGTTCCTACGAGCAGTACTTC.

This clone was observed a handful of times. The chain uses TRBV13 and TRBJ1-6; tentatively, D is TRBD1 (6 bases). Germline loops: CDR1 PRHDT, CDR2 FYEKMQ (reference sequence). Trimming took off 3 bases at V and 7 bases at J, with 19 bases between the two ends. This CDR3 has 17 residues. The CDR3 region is CASSFGWGRTENSPLHF. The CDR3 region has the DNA TGTGCCAGCAGCTTCGGCTGGGGGCGTACGGAAAATTCACCCCTCCACTTT.

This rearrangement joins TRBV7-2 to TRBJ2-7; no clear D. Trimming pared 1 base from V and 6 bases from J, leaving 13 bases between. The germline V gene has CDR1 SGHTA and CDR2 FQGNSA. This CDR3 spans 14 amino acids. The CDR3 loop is CASSLDRYPGEQYF. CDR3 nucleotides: TGTGCCAGCAGCTTAGACAGATATCCGGGCGAGCAGTACTTC.

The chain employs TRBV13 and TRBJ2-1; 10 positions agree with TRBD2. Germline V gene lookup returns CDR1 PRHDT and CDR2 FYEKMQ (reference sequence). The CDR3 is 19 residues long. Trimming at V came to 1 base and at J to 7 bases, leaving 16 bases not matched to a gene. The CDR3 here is CASSLVGLAVSTGANEQFF. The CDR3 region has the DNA TGTGCCAGCAGCTTAGTTGGACTAGCGGTCTCTACGGGGGCGAATGAGCAGTTCTTC.

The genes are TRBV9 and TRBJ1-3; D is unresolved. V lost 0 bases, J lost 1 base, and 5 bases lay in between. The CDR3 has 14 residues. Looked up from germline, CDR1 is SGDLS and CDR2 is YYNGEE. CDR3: CASSVVGSGNTIYF. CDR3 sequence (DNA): TGTGCCAGCAGCGTAGTGGGGTCTGGAAACACCATATATTTT.

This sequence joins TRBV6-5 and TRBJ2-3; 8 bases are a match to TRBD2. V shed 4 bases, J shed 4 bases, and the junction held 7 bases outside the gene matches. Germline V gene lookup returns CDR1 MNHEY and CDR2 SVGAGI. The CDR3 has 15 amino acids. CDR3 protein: CASSSAGGMADTQYF. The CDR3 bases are TGTGCCAGCAGTTCCGCGGGAGGTATGGCAGATACGCAGTATTTT.

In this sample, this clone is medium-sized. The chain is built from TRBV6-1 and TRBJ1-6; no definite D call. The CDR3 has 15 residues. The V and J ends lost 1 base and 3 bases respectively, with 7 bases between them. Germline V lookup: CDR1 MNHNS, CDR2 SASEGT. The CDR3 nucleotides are TGTGCCAGCAGTGAAGACAAAGGCTATAATTCACCCCTCCACTTT. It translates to CASSEDKGYNSPLHF.

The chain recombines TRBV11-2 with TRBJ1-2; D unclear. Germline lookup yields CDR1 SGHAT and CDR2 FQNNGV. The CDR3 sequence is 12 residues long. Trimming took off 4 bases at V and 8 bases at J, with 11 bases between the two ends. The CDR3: CASSSGSGGYTF. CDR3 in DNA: TGTGCCAGCAGCTCCGGGTCGGGGGGCTACACCTTC.

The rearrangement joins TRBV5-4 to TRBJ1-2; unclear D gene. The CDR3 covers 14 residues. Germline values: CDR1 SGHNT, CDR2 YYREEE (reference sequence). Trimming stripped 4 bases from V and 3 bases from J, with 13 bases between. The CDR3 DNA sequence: TGTGCCAGCAGCGCTGGTGGGTTTTACTATGGCTACACCTTC. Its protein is CASSAGGFYYGYTF.

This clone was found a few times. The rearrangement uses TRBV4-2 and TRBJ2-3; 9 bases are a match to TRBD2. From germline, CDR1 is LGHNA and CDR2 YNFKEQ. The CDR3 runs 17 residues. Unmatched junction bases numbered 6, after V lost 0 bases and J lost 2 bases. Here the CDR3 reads CASSQDFSGGPTDTQYF. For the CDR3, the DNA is TGTGCCAGCAGCCAAGATTTTAGCGGGGGCCCCACAGATACGCAGTATTTT.

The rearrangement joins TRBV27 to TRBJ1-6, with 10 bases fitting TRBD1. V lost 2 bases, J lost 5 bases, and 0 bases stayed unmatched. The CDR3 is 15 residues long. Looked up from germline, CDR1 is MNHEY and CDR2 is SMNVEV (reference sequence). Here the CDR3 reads CASSLGTGDNSPLHF. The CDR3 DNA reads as TGTGCCAGCAGTTTAGGGACAGGGGATAATTCACCCCTCCACTTT.

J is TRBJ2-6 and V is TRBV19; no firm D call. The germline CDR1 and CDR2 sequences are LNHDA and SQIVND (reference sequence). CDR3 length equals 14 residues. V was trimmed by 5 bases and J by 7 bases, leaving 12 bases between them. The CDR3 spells CASSHTFRANVLTF. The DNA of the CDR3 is TGTGCCAGTAGTCATACCTTCCGAGCCAACGTCCTGACTTTC.